Below are 3 T cell receptor beta chains sequenced from a single sample in a study of T-cell memory formation after mild COVID-19. TCRdb redid the calling of the 5' RACE reads with MiXCR, one entry per CDR3 protein. The table has a few hundred thousand distinct CDR3 sequences, around a quarter seen once. Sample: PBMCs or a T cell subset sorted from them (not recorded which). All receptors come from an adult woman who had mild COVID-19 (a few samples of this study predate the infection). Cell type and time point are not known.

The CDR3 loop reads CASRQGDYGNQPQHF. The DNA for the CDR3 is TGTGCCAGCAGACAGGGGGATTACGGCAATCAGCCCCAGCATTTT. This chain connects TRBV2 to TRBJ1-5, with 8 bases lining up with TRBD1. This CDR3 is built from 15 residues. The trim removed 6 bases at V and 2 bases at J, leaving 6 bases unmatched. Per germline, CDR1 SNHLY and CDR2 FYNNEI.

The table lists this clonotype with many counts. This chain uses TRBV18 with TRBJ2-7; weak D call: TRBD2 (6 bases). V was pared by 8 bases and J by 1 base, with 12 bases between. Germline V gene sequence: CDR1 KGHSH, CDR2 LQKENI. CDR3 length: 13 amino acids. CDR3 sequence (DNA): TGTGCCAGCAGCCCCGGGACTTCCTACGAGCAGTACTTC. The encoded protein is CASSPGTSYEQYF.

The chain links TRBV9 to TRBJ1-5; TRBD1 agrees at 7 bases. This CDR3 is built from 16 residues. From germline, CDR1 is SGDLS and CDR2 YYNGEE. The trim removed 4 bases at V and 1 base at J, leaving 8 bases unmatched. The CDR3 coding sequence is TGTGCCAGCAGCACGTCACAGGGACAGAGCAATCAGCCCCAGCATTTT. It encodes CASSTSQGQSNQPQHF.